The clone carrying this T cell receptor (beta chain) was detected only a few times. Its matching antigen is unknown. Other DNA sequences of this sample code for an identical CDR3. This record comes from a study of Ad26.COV2.S vaccination and SARS-CoV-2 variants. Study as a whole: Trial arm assignment for the donor was COV1001 Ad26.COV2.S. Participants got Ad26.COV2.S intramuscularly, once or twice 56 days apart. Study-level results: Possibly, TCR breadth and depth analyses underestimated total T cell responses. Vaccine recipients surpassed placebo recipients in spike-specific TCR breadth.

Indicated treatment: about 20 received Ad26.COV2.S at low or high dose, single or two shots; several received placebo; per-sample allocation not given. The samples were gathered on day 63 after the first injection of vaccine or placebo. Some clones are missing from TCRdb's copy, which holds only in-frame ones; the method was immunoSEQ multiplex PCR. The sample carries approximately 280,000 clones, over 75% recorded once. V shed 6 bases and J shed 4 bases, with 10 bases lying between them. There are 13 residues in the CDR3. Germline V gene lookup returns CDR1 MNHEY and CDR2 SVGAGI. The chain employs TRBV6-5 and TRBJ1-5; D is possibly TRBD1 (5 bases). The sample consisted of peripheral blood, taken in a trial of Ad26.COV2.S vaccine versus placebo. The TCR sequence derives from a person between 18 and 65 years old who received the Ad26.COV2.S COVID-19 vaccine or a placebo. CDR3 nucleotide sequence: TGTGCCAGCAGCCTAGACAGAAATCAGCCCCAGCATTTT. Protein sequence: CASSLDRNQPQHF.